Following are 4 T cell receptor beta chains from one sample sequenced in a study of cytomegalovirus exposure and HLA in healthy donors. Vbeta (60) and Jbeta (13) primers were used in the PCR. TCRdb keeps only in-frame clones here, not all; method: immunoSEQ multiplex PCR. Of approximately 190,000 clones in the sample, around 83% were seen once. The sequenced sample was PBMCs. Every receptor here comes from a young woman in good health and CMV-seronegative.

The chain is built from TRBV6-4 and TRBJ2-1, with 10 bases aligning to TRBD1. CDR1 is MRHNA, CDR2 SNTAGT, per germline. V dropped 6 bases and J dropped 9; count of bases not matched to a gene: 5. The CDR3 consists of 13 residues. The CDR3 loop is CASSPGQGSEQFF. DNA of the CDR3: TGTGCCAGCAGCCCGGGACAGGGGTCTGAGCAGTTCTTC.

The chain carries TRBV18 and TRBJ2-1; weak D call: TRBD1 (6 bases). This CDR3 is built from 14 residues. Trimming removed 1 base at V and 3 bases at J, with 7 bases between. CDR1 is KGHSH, CDR2 LQKENI, per germline. CDR3 in amino acids: CASSPQGDYNEQFF. The CDR3 DNA follows: TGTGCCAGCTCACCACAGGGGGACTACAATGAGCAGTTCTTC. Looking up the rest from reference TRBV18 and TRBJ2-1 gives the full variable domain: NAGVMQNPRHLVRRRGQEARLRCSPMKGHSHVYWYRQLPEEGLKFMVYLQKENIIDESGMPKERFSAEFPKEGPSILRIQQVVRGDSAAYFCASSPQGDYNEQFFGPGTRLTVL.

The V and J genes are TRBV2 and TRBJ1-2, with 7 nucleotides matching TRBD1. CDR3 length: 14 residues. Germline CDR1 and CDR2: SNHLY and FYNNEI. With V trimmed by 6 bases and J by 7 bases, 11 bases remained unmatched. The DNA of the CDR3 is TGTGCCAGCAGAACCCCCACAGGGGTGGTTGGCTACACCTTC. Translated: CASRTPTGVVGYTF.

V usage is TRBV6-5 and J usage is TRBJ2-2, with 8 bases identical to TRBD2. Per germline, CDR1 MNHEY and CDR2 SVGAGI. This CDR3 comprises 14 residues. With 9 bases clipped from V and 3 bases from J, the junction kept 6 bases outside the gene matches. CDR3 residues: CASSGARDTGELFF. The CDR3 coding sequence is TGTGCCAGTAGCGGGGCTCGTGACACCGGGGAGCTGTTTTTT.